The rows below give T cell receptor beta chains drawn from one sample of a study of identical twins. TCRdb passed the 5' RACE reads through MiXCR, listing each CDR3 protein once. This table has 500,000 to 650,000 distinct CDR3 sequences, roughly 6.6% appearing once. The same data also went into a second study, on yellow fever vaccine responses in identical twins.

The sample consisted of PBMCs. These receptor sequences come from a woman in her late teens or twenties in good health. CDR3s include the opening cysteine and the closing phenylalanine or tryptophan. A D gene is named only where the DNA matches it firmly. Only part of the rows carry a size: once, few, many, or a class if the clone is expanded.

D gene: -; V gene: TRBV20-1; J gene: TRBJ2-1; CDR3 length: 14; clone size: -; CDR3 DNA: TGCAGTGCTAGTTGGCCGGTGGGGGGAGGAGAGCAGTTCTTC; CDR3 protein: CSASWPVGGGEQFF
D gene: -; V gene: TRBV10-3; J gene: TRBJ2-1; CDR3 length: 14; clone size: -; CDR3 DNA: TGTGCCATCAGTGAGGGGCTACTAGTCCATGAGCAGTTCTTC; CDR3 protein: CAISEGLLVHEQFF
D gene: -; V gene: TRBV27; J gene: TRBJ2-3; CDR3 length: 15; clone size: -; CDR3 DNA: TGTGCCAGCAGTCCCGCCGGGACCCCAGCGGATACGCAGTATTTT; CDR3 protein: CASSPAGTPADTQYF
D gene: -; V gene: TRBV28; J gene: TRBJ1-5; CDR3 length: 14; clone size: -; CDR3 DNA: TGTGCCAGCACCCAGCAGGGTGTTAATCAGCCCCAGCATTTT; CDR3 protein: CASTQQGVNQPQHF
D gene: TRBD2; V gene: TRBV7-2; J gene: TRBJ2-3; CDR3 length: 16; clone size: -; CDR3 DNA: TGTGCCAGCAGCTTATACGGGAGGTCCACCACAGATACGCAGTATTTT; CDR3 protein: CASSLYGRSTTDTQYF
D gene: TRBD1; V gene: TRBV29-1; J gene: TRBJ2-5; CDR3 length: 13; clone size: -; CDR3 DNA: TGCAGCGTTGAGACAGGGCCGGCAGAGACCCAGTACTTC; CDR3 protein: CSVETGPAETQYF
D gene: -; V gene: TRBV4-2; J gene: TRBJ1-4; CDR3 length: 17; clone size: -; CDR3 DNA: TGTGCCAGCAGCCAAGATCTTTCCCCCAGGCCGGGGGAAAAACTGTTTTTT; CDR3 protein: CASSQDLSPRPGEKLFF
D gene: TRBD2; V gene: TRBV11-2; J gene: TRBJ2-5; CDR3 length: 16; clone size: few; CDR3 DNA: TGTGCCAGCAGCCCCAGAACTCTAGCGGGATTTGAGACCCAGTACTTC; CDR3 protein: CASSPRTLAGFETQYF
D gene: -; V gene: TRBV18; J gene: TRBJ2-3; CDR3 length: 15; clone size: -; CDR3 DNA: TGTGCCAGCTCACCCCGGGGGATCCTAGCGGATACGCAGTATTTT; CDR3 protein: CASSPRGILADTQYF
D gene: -; V gene: TRBV3-1; J gene: TRBJ1-2; CDR3 length: 13; clone size: few; CDR3 DNA: TGTGCCAGCAGCGGACCTCAGACCTATGGCTACACCTTC; CDR3 protein: CASSGPQTYGYTF
D gene: TRBD2; V gene: TRBV5-4; J gene: TRBJ2-1; CDR3 length: 17; clone size: few; CDR3 DNA: TGTGCCAGCAGCCTAGCGGGGACTAGCGAAGCCTACAATGAGCAGTTCTTC; CDR3 protein: CASSLAGTSEAYNEQFF
D gene: -; V gene: TRBV3-1; J gene: TRBJ2-3; CDR3 length: 14; clone size: few; CDR3 DNA: TGTGCCAGCAGCCAAGATACGGCGCCCGGTACGCAGTATTTT; CDR3 protein: CASSQDTAPGTQYF
D gene: TRBD2; V gene: TRBV20-1; J gene: TRBJ2-1; CDR3 length: 18; clone size: few; CDR3 DNA: TGCAGTGCTATTCCGACTAGCGGAGACGCGAGCTCCTACAATGAGCAGTTCTTC; CDR3 protein: CSAIPTSGDASSYNEQFF
D gene: -; V gene: TRBV9; J gene: TRBJ1-1; CDR3 length: 16; clone size: -; CDR3 DNA: TGTGCCAGCAGCCCAAGGGCCGGGGCGGGGGTCACTGAAGCTTTCTTT; CDR3 protein: CASSPRAGAGVTEAFF
D gene: TRBD2; V gene: TRBV12-3/TRBV12-4; J gene: TRBJ2-7; CDR3 length: 15; clone size: many; CDR3 DNA: TGTGCCAGCAGTCCCCAACTAGCGGGAGTCTACGAGCAGTACTTC; CDR3 protein: CASSPQLAGVYEQYF
D gene: -; V gene: TRBV24-1; J gene: TRBJ2-5; CDR3 length: 16; clone size: many; CDR3 DNA: TGTGCCACCAGTTCAACAGGCGAACTCCTTCGTGAGACCCAGTACTTC; CDR3 protein: CATSSTGELLRETQYF
D gene: -; V gene: TRBV10-2; J gene: TRBJ2-5; CDR3 length: 15; clone size: few; CDR3 DNA: TGCGCCAGCAGTGACGGGGTGTGGGGATTCGAGACCCAGTACTTC; CDR3 protein: CASSDGVWGFETQYF
D gene: -; V gene: TRBV20-1; J gene: TRBJ1-2; CDR3 length: 12; clone size: few; CDR3 DNA: TGCAGTTCTCACCCCCGGGGAAATGGCTACACCTTC; CDR3 protein: CSSHPRGNGYTF
D gene: -; V gene: TRBV5-1; J gene: TRBJ2-3; CDR3 length: 18; clone size: many; CDR3 DNA: TGCGCCAGCAGCTTGGCGTCTTCGACAGGACTATTTACAGATACGCAGTATTTT; CDR3 protein: CASSLASSTGLFTDTQYF
D gene: -; V gene: TRBV5-3; J gene: TRBJ2-1; CDR3 length: 16; clone size: -; CDR3 DNA: TGTGCCAGCAGCCCCGGGGGCATAGGCTCCTACAATGAGCAGTTCTTC; CDR3 protein: CASSPGGIGSYNEQFF
D gene: -; V gene: TRBV20-1; J gene: TRBJ2-4; CDR3 length: 12; clone size: few; CDR3 DNA: TGCAGTGCTAGAGAGCGGCAAGGTTTTGAATACTTC; CDR3 protein: CSARERQGFEYF
D gene: -; V gene: TRBV27; J gene: TRBJ1-1; CDR3 length: 14; clone size: many; CDR3 DNA: TGTGCCAGCAAGAATATCGGGAGGAACACTGAAGCTTTCTTT; CDR3 protein: CASKNIGRNTEAFF
D gene: -; V gene: TRBV7-9; J gene: TRBJ2-3; CDR3 length: 12; clone size: many; CDR3 DNA: TGTGCCAGCAGACATTCGGGGGATACGCAGTATTTT; CDR3 protein: CASRHSGDTQYF
D gene: -; V gene: TRBV11-2; J gene: TRBJ2-2; CDR3 length: 11; clone size: -; CDR3 DNA: TGTGCCAGCAAAGGGTTCGGGGAGCTGTTTTTT; CDR3 protein: CASKGFGELFF
D gene: -; V gene: TRBV10-3; J gene: TRBJ2-7; CDR3 length: 13; clone size: few; CDR3 DNA: TGTGCCACACTGGGGGCGGGAGCCTACGAGCAGTACTTC; CDR3 protein: CATLGAGAYEQYF
D gene: -; V gene: TRBV4-2; J gene: TRBJ2-5; CDR3 length: 16; clone size: -; CDR3 DNA: TGTGCCAGCAGCCAAGAGGGTAGTCCCCCTCAAGAGACCCAGTACTTC; CDR3 protein: CASSQEGSPPQETQYF
D gene: -; V gene: TRBV7-7; J gene: TRBJ2-1; CDR3 length: 13; clone size: many; CDR3 DNA: TGTGCCAGCAGCTTATTCGACGGGAATGAGCAGTTCTTC; CDR3 protein: CASSLFDGNEQFF